These T cell receptor beta chains were read from a single sample in a study of T cell responses to AZD1222 COVID-19 vaccine. The protocol was immunoSEQ multiplex PCR, while the TCRdb copy is restricted to in-frame clones and leaves out a portion. The sample carries around 100,000 clones, about 86% recorded once. Here the sequenced sample was peripheral blood, taken on day 0 of AZD1222 vaccination. The receptors originated from an adult in good health. Each CDR3 is given with its conserved first and last residue. The D gene is left open where the match is weak. A row's size may be missing; if present it is once, few, many or a size class.

cdr3_nt cdr3_aa j_call v_call d_call clone_size
TGTGCCAGCAGCCCCGACAGGGTGAGGGAAAAACTGTTTTTT CASSPDRVREKLFF TRBJ1-4 TRBV2 TRBD1 NA
TGTGCCAGCAGCCATCCCGGGACAGGGGGGCCCTACGAGCAGTACTTC CASSHPGTGGPYEQYF TRBJ2-7 TRBV3-1/TRBV3-2 TRBD1 NA
TGCAGCGTTGTGGCTAGCGGGGGTTACGAGCAGTACTTC CSVVASGGYEQYF TRBJ2-7 TRBV29-1 TRBD2 NA
TGTGCCAGCAGCGCTCAGGGGGCGGATAATTCACCCCTCCACTTT CASSAQGADNSPLHF TRBJ1-6 TRBV7-9 TRBD1 NA
TGTGCCAGCAGCGGACGACTGGGGAGAGGCTCCGAGCAGTACTTC CASSGRLGRGSEQYF TRBJ2-7 TRBV9 NA NA
TGTGCCAGCAGCGCCCCGGGAGACACTGAAGCTTTCTTT CASSAPGDTEAFF TRBJ1-1 TRBV3-1/TRBV3-2 NA once
TGTGCCAGCAGTGATCGACAGTTTAATCAGCCCCAGCATTTT CASSDRQFNQPQHF TRBJ1-5 TRBV2 NA few
TGTGCCAGTAGTATTCTCCCTCAGGGTGGTGAAAAACTGTTTTTT CASSILPQGGEKLFF TRBJ1-4 TRBV19 NA few
TGTGCCTGGAGGCAGGGTTGGGGAAACACCATATATTTT CAWRQGWGNTIYF TRBJ1-3 TRBV30 NA NA
TGTGCCAGCAAGTCCGAGGCCGCGTATGGCTACACCTTC CASKSEAAYGYTF TRBJ1-2 TRBV2 NA once
TGCGCCAGCAGCTTCCCAGATTCAATTAGCGGCTCCTACAATGAGCAGTTCTTC CASSFPDSISGSYNEQFF TRBJ2-1 TRBV5-1 NA NA
TGTGCCAGCAGTTTACTAACCTCACCCCTCCACTTT CASSLLTSPLHF TRBJ1-6 TRBV28 NA NA
TGCGCCAGCAGCACGTGGGGTGGAATTAATCAGCCCCAGCATTTT CASSTWGGINQPQHF TRBJ1-5 TRBV5-1 NA NA
TGTGCCAGCAGCCAAGTAGGTAGTGGCTACACCTTC CASSQVGSGYTF TRBJ1-2 TRBV3-1/TRBV3-2 NA NA
TGTGCCAGCAGCCGATGGACAGGGGCCATCTCCTATAATTCACCCCTCCACTTT CASSRWTGAISYNSPLHF TRBJ1-6 TRBV4-2 TRBD1 NA
TGCGCCAGCAGCCGGACAGGGGGCTTCGATAATTCACCCCTCCACTTT CASSRTGGFDNSPLHF TRBJ1-6 TRBV10-2 TRBD1 few
TGTGCCAGCTCCCAGCCCGGGACGTCTTCCTACGAGCAGTACTTC CASSQPGTSSYEQYF TRBJ2-7 TRBV18 NA NA
TGTGCCAGCAGCCCCAGATCCACTAGCGGGGGGGCCTTGTCCTACGAGCAGTACTTC CASSPRSTSGGALSYEQYF TRBJ2-7 TRBV4-2 TRBD2 NA
TGTGCCAGCAGACCTGAAACCGGGGAGCTGTTTTTT CASRPETGELFF TRBJ2-2 TRBV3-1/TRBV3-2 NA NA
TGCGCCAGCAGTGAGCTATCGGGGACAGCGGGGGCCAACGTCCTGACTTTC CASSELSGTAGANVLTF TRBJ2-6 TRBV10-2 TRBD1 NA
TGTGCCAGCAGTGGCGGACAATATAATTCACCCCTCCACTTT CASSGGQYNSPLHF TRBJ1-6 TRBV5-6 NA NA
TGTGCCAGCAGTGAAGCCGGGACAGGGATTCAGCCCCAGCATTTT CASSEAGTGIQPQHF TRBJ1-5 TRBV6-1 TRBD1 NA
TGTGCCAGCAGCAATTACAGGGTCGGCTACACCTTC CASSNYRVGYTF TRBJ1-2 TRBV7-9 NA NA
TGTGCCGGACGGGACAGGGAGAATTCACCCCTCCACTTT CAGRDRENSPLHF TRBJ1-6 TRBV12-3/TRBV12-4 TRBD1 NA
TGCGCCAGCAGCCAGTGGACAGGGGGCGTGGGCAATGAGCAGTTCTTC CASSQWTGGVGNEQFF TRBJ2-1 TRBV4-1 TRBD1 NA
TGCGCCAGCAATGGAGACAGGGGTATTCAATTAAAAAACTCTGGAAACACCATATATTTT CASNGDRGIQLKNSGNTIYF TRBJ1-3 TRBV5-1 TRBD1 NA
TGTGCCAGCTCACCAAATATCGGACAGGCTAGCCTAACCAATGAGCAGTTCTTC CASSPNIGQASLTNEQFF TRBJ2-1 TRBV18 TRBD1 NA
TGTGCCAGCAGCGGAGCAGGGATTAACTATGGCTACACCTTC CASSGAGINYGYTF TRBJ1-2 TRBV14 NA NA
TGTGCCAGCACCTCCTTCGACAGGGAGAATTCACCCCTCCACTTT CASTSFDRENSPLHF TRBJ1-6 TRBV7-9 TRBD1 NA
TGCGCCAGCAGCTCGACAGGGGCTCAAATGAACACTGAAGCTTTCTTT CASSSTGAQMNTEAFF TRBJ1-1 TRBV5-1 TRBD1 NA
TGTGCCAGCTCACCCCAGTTTCAGAGCTCCTACGAGCAGTACTTC CASSPQFQSSYEQYF TRBJ2-7 TRBV18 NA NA
TGTGCCAGCAGCTTAGGGGACGAAGGGGGCTACACCTTC CASSLGDEGGYTF TRBJ1-2 TRBV11-3 NA NA
TGCAGTGCTAGTTACGGACTAGCGGCTTTGGATGAGCAGTTCTTC CSASYGLAALDEQFF TRBJ2-1 TRBV20-1 TRBD2 once
TGTGCCAGTAGTATAGGGAGGACTAGCGCGAGCTCCTACGAGCAGTACTTC CASSIGRTSASSYEQYF TRBJ2-7 TRBV19 TRBD2 few
TGCAGTGCTAGTTCCCAGGGGGCGGGATGGAGTGGCTACACCTTC CSASSQGAGWSGYTF TRBJ1-2 TRBV20-1 TRBD1 NA
TGTGCCAGCAGCTCTGTTACAGGGTCGGTCGGGGGAAAAAATCAGCCCCAGCATTTT CASSSVTGSVGGKNQPQHF TRBJ1-5 TRBV7-8 NA NA
TGTGCCAGTAAAACCCCCGGGACTACATGGGGGATGGAGTACTTC CASKTPGTTWGMEYF TRBJ2-7 TRBV28 TRBD2 once
TGTGCCAGTAGTATACAGATACAAGAGACCCAGTACTTC CASSIQIQETQYF TRBJ2-5 TRBV19 NA NA
TGTGCCAGCAGTCCTGGGACAGAAGGCTACACCTTC CASSPGTEGYTF TRBJ1-2 TRBV6-5 TRBD1 once
TGCGCCAGCAGCCAACAAGGACAGGGGGAGACCCAGTACTTC CASSQQGQGETQYF TRBJ2-5 TRBV4-1 TRBD1 NA
TGTGCCAGCAGCCAAGTTGCAGGCCCACCAGAGACCCAGTACTTC CASSQVAGPPETQYF TRBJ2-5 TRBV3-1/TRBV3-2 NA NA
TGTGCCAGCAGCCTGGACTTCACCGGGGAGCTGTTTTTT CASSLDFTGELFF TRBJ2-2 TRBV12-3/TRBV12-4 NA many
TGTGCCAGCAGTGACCTTAAGCCGTACTCGCGTGCAGGCTACACCTTC CASSDLKPYSRAGYTF TRBJ1-2 TRBV6-4 NA once
TGTGCCAGCAGCAGGACAGGGGGCTTGGTGGGCACTGAAGCTTTCTTT CASSRTGGLVGTEAFF TRBJ1-1 TRBV7-9 TRBD1 NA
TGTGCCAGCAGTTCCTATAATTCACCCCTCCACTTT CASSSYNSPLHF TRBJ1-6 TRBV7-2 NA NA
TGTGCCAGCTCCAAGACTAGCGGGAGCTCCTACGAGCAGTACTTC CASSKTSGSSYEQYF TRBJ2-7 TRBV18 TRBD2 once
TGTGCCAGCAGCTTAGGACAGGGGGCGGCCTACAATGAGCAGTTCTTC CASSLGQGAAYNEQFF TRBJ2-1 TRBV7-6 TRBD1 NA
TGTGCCAGCAGCCACTCTCCGGGGAACCCCACAGATACGCAGTATTTT CASSHSPGNPTDTQYF TRBJ2-3 TRBV4-2 NA NA
TGTGCCAGCGAGGGACAGGGGGCGGTCTATGGCTACACCTTC CASEGQGAVYGYTF TRBJ1-2 TRBV6-1 TRBD1 NA
TGTGCCAGCAGCGCTGACGGAATCGCCTACGAGCAGTACTTC CASSADGIAYEQYF TRBJ2-7 TRBV9 NA NA
TGTGCCAGCAGTTCCCCCGACCTGGCTGACACTGAAGCTTTCTTT CASSSPDLADTEAFF TRBJ1-1 TRBV6-1 NA NA
TGTGCCAGCAGCTTAAGGGGTAGCGGCGTAAACTCCTACGAGCAGTACTTC CASSLRGSGVNSYEQYF TRBJ2-7 TRBV13 NA NA
TGTGCCAGCAGTTTGGACAGGGAGGCAGGTGGCTACACCTTC CASSLDREAGGYTF TRBJ1-2 TRBV5-4 TRBD1 NA
TGTGCCAGCAGCTTGGGTACTAGCGGAACCTACAATGAGCAGTTCTTC CASSLGTSGTYNEQFF TRBJ2-1 TRBV5-4 TRBD2 NA